This T cell receptor beta chain was retrieved from a study of T cells expressing NK-cell markers. TCRdb re-analyzed the 5' RACE reads; it lists each CDR3 protein once, without DNA. Recorded here are about 460,000 distinct CDR3 sequences; the top ten clones represent 1.4%. This CDR3 comprises 12 residues. Per the germline V gene, CDR1 is DFQATT and CDR2 is SNEGSKA (reference sequence). The J gene is TRBJ1-2, the V gene TRBV20-1; TCRdb designates TRBD1, a call that cannot be tested without DNA. The material sequenced was blood T cells: a sorted CD56 or NKG2C T cell subset, CD4+ or CD8+ T cells, or bulk PBMC T cells (not recorded which). The sequence was collected from a woman aged 45-60 years in good health. CDR3 amino acids: CSASRQSKGYTF.